One sample yielded the 14 T cell receptor beta chains listed below, sequenced in a study of T cell repertoires in cytomegalovirus infection. These receptors have no identified antigens. MiXCR was run by TCRdb on the reads, yielding one entry per CDR3 protein. There are 900,000 to 950,000 distinct CDR3 sequences in the sample; 31% occur only once, and roughly 13% lies in the top ten. The sequencing used cultured CD8+ T cells from PBMCs, collected from culture after CMV antigen stimulation. The receptors come from a human donor in good health (CMV status not recorded). Some clones in this sample may be carry-over from other donors' samples.

This clonotype was detected once. A much larger clone lies one base from this, so it may be a read error. The chain is built from TRBV19 and TRBJ2-1, with D perhaps assigned TRBD1 or TRBD2 (5 bases each). Germline assignment: CDR1 LNHDA and CDR2 SQIVND (reference sequence). The CDR3 totals 16 residues. CDR3 region: CASSIQGDSSYYEQFF. DNA of the CDR3: TGTGCCAGTAGTATACAGGGAGACAGCTCCTACTATGAGCAGTTCTTC.

This clonotype was found a few times. The gene calls are TRBV7-8 and TRBJ1-2, with D tentatively TRBD1 (5 bases). Germline CDR1 SGHVS, CDR2 FQNEAQ. The V end was cut by 3 bases, the J end by 8 bases, with 13 bases between. The CDR3 consists of 13 residues. Here the CDR3 DNA reads TGTGCCAGCAGCTTCGCCCCCGGGGCAGGCTACACCTTC. Its translation: CASSFAPGAGYTF. Full variable domain (outside the CDR3, taken from reference TRBV7-8 and TRBJ1-2): GAGVSQSPRYKVAKRGQDVALRCDPISGHVSLFWYQQALGQGPEFLTYFQNEAQLDKSGLPSDRFFAERPEGSVSTLKIQRTQQEDSAVYLCASSFAPGAGYTFGSGTRLTVV.

Remarks on this clonotype: This may arise from a read error, as a much more abundant clone is one base away. This chain joins TRBV7-2 and TRBJ1-3; D call uncertain. V was shortened by 0 bases and J by 12 bases, with 9 bases between the two germline ends. The CDR3 extends over 12 amino acids. Germline V lookup: CDR1 SGHTA, CDR2 FQGNSA. CDR3 amino acids: CASSLAGYIIYF. DNA for the CDR3: TGTGCCAGCAGCTTAGCGGGGTACATCATATATTTT.

The gene calls are TRBV4-2 and TRBJ2-7; 8 nucleotides line up with TRBD2. Germline assignment: CDR1 LGHNA and CDR2 YNFKEQ. This CDR3 comprises 16 residues. V shed 0 bases, J shed 0 bases, and the junction held 4 bases outside the gene matches. This chain's CDR3 is CASSQEGTSGSYEQYF. For the CDR3, the DNA is TGTGCCAGCAGCCAAGAAGGCACTAGCGGCTCCTACGAGCAGTACTTC.

This clonotype was detected a few times. This sequence joins TRBV6-5 and TRBJ1-1; maybe TRBD1 (5 bases). CDR3 size: 15 residues. Looked up from germline, CDR1 is MNHEY and CDR2 is SVGAGI. Trimming cost V 0 bases and J 1 base, with 9 bases left between them. The CDR3 is CASSYSMTANTEAFF. Here the CDR3 DNA reads TGTGCCAGCAGTTACTCGATGACAGCGAACACTGAAGCTTTCTTT.

This clonotype was detected many times. The junction shows a germline mismatch at one end, possibly a read error. The chain's CDR3 is CASTLAGGTDTQYF. The CDR3 DNA reads as TGTGCCAGCACTTTAGCGGGGGGGACAGATACGCAGTATTTT. The chain uses TRBV12-3 or TRBV12-4 and TRBJ2-3, with 11 nucleotides matching TRBD2. The CDR3 has 14 residues.

With regard to this clonotype: This may stem from a read error, because a much larger clone lies one nucleotide away. The chain employs TRBV7-8 and TRBJ1-4; TRBD1 aligns across 7 bases. The CDR3 loop spans 14 amino acids. Germline assignment: CDR1 SGHVS and CDR2 FQNEAQ. Here the CDR3 DNA reads TGTGTCAGCAGCTCCGACAGGGCGGGTGAAAAACTGTTTTTT. Protein: CVSSSDRAGEKLFF.

This clonotype appeared a few times. The chain is built from TRBV6-5 and TRBJ2-7, with 8 bases lining up with TRBD2. CDR3 length equals 16 residues. Germline lookup yields CDR1 MNHEY and CDR2 SVGAGI. V dropped 2 bases and J dropped 0; count of bases not matched to a gene: 6. CDR3 amino acids: CASSYRPGGISYEQYF. CDR3 DNA: TGTGCCAGCAGTTACCGGCCGGGGGGGATCTCCTACGAGCAGTACTTC.

This clonotype was recorded a few times. The gene calls are TRBV7-8 and TRBJ2-7; D might be TRBD1 or TRBD2, each matching 5 bases. Germline V gene data show CDR1 as SGHVS and CDR2 as FQNEAQ. CDR3 length equals 14 residues. Deletions cut 3 bases from V and 2 bases from J, with 11 bases between. This CDR3 is CASSFRELTYEQYV. For the CDR3, the DNA is TGTGCCAGCAGCTTCAGGGAGCTCACCTACGAGCAGTACGTC.

This clonotype has a handful of counts. V gene TRBV14 combines with J gene TRBJ2-1; 10 bases line up with TRBD2. This CDR3 contains 16 residues. Per germline, CDR1 SGHDN and CDR2 FVKESK. V trimming: 2 bases; J trimming: 2 bases; junction bases outside the gene matches: 3. CDR3 sequence (DNA): TGTGCCAGCAGCCAACCGGGACTAGCGACCTACAATGAGCAGTTCTTC. Amino acid sequence: CASSQPGLATYNEQFF. Full variable domain (missing parts from reference TRBV14 and TRBJ2-1): EAGVTQFPSHSVIEKGQTVTLRCDPISGHDNLYWYRRVMGKEIKFLLHFVKESKQDESGMPNNRFLAERTGGTYSTLKVQPAELEDSGVYFCASSQPGLATYNEQFFGPGTRLTVL.

The CDR3 DNA follows: TGTGCCAGCAGCCCAAAAGGCGGGATCCACGAGCAGTACGTC. This encodes CASSPKGGIHEQYV. J is TRBJ2-7 and V is TRBV9; D is possibly TRBD2 (6 bases). This CDR3 spans 14 amino acids. Germline V lookup: CDR1 SGDLS, CDR2 YYNGEE. The V gene lost 4 bases and the J gene lost 5 bases, with 16 bases spanning the gap.

This clonotype was counted at least ten times. The rearrangement uses TRBV12-3 or TRBV12-4 and TRBJ1-2; perhaps TRBD1 as D (6 bases). V gave up 6 bases and J gave up 6 bases, with 23 bases separating them. The CDR3 consists of 16 residues. The CDR3 region is CASRETGANNGDGYTF. CDR3 DNA: TGTGCCAGCAGGGAGACAGGTGCCAATAATGGGGATGGCTACACCTTC.

This clonotype was detected once. The genes are TRBV19 and TRBJ2-3; 10 bases align to TRBD1. V lost 7 bases and J lost 4; bases outside the gene matches: 8. The CDR3 length is 15 residues. CDR1 and CDR2 (germline): LNHDA, SQIVND (reference sequence). The CDR3 loop is CASTLTGQGPDTQYF. The DNA for the CDR3 is TGTGCCAGTACTTTAACGGGACAGGGGCCAGATACGCAGTATTTT. Filled out from reference TRBV19 and TRBJ2-3, the complete variable domain reads DGGITQSPKYLFRKEGQNVTLSCEQNLNHDAMYWYRQDPGQGLRLIYYSQIVNDFQKGDIAEGYSVSREKKESFPLTVTSAQKNPTAFYLCASTLTGQGPDTQYFGPGTRLTVL.

This clonotype showed up just a few times. The gene calls are TRBV4-1 and TRBJ2-1; 10 bases map to TRBD2. The CDR3 runs to 21 residues. Germline CDR1 MGHRA, CDR2 YSYEKL. Unmatched junction bases numbered 15, after V lost 1 base and J lost 0 bases. In DNA form, the CDR3 reads TGCGCCAGCAGCCAAGCTCCGGTCGGGCTAGCGGGGGTGAGCTCCTACAATGAGCAGTTCTTC. The encoded protein is CASSQAPVGLAGVSSYNEQFF.